The clone carrying this TCR beta chain was seen repeatedly, ten times or more. This specimen belongs to a study of CD8+CD57+ T cells in acquired aplastic anemia. This CDR3 has 14 residues. The germline V gene has CDR1 MDHEN and CDR2 SYDVKM. V shed 6 bases and J 10 bases; nucleotides not matched to a gene: 11. TCR beta VDJ and CDR3 profiling used genomic DNA as template. MiXCR, run by TCRdb on the reads, gives a single entry per CDR3 protein. The table lists 200,000 or so distinct CDR3 sequences, approximately 51% of them singletons. Only patients with CD8+CD57+ cell expansion on flow cytometry were chosen for sequencing.

Source material: sorted CD4+, CD8+, or CD8+CD57+ T cells (not recorded which) from PBMCs. This clonotype was obtained from a human donor with aplastic anemia. The chain couples TRBV28 to TRBJ1-4; 7 positions match TRBD1. CDR3 in DNA: TGTGCCAGCAGGAACCGAAACAGGGGAGGAAAACTGTTTTTT. Protein product: CASRNRNRGGKLFF.